Listed here is a single T cell receptor beta chain. No antigen is known for it. One base away there is no much larger clone; base qualities are not given. The donors belonged to the validation cohort of approximately 130 subjects, which was separate from the 666-subject first cohort. The entry originates in a study of cytomegalovirus exposure and HLA in healthy donors (dated by TCRdb to about 2017). For context, the study as a whole: A later analysis indicated that the roughly 120 validation repertoires were generated on the platform also employed for the 700 or so repertoires of the first cohort. The aim of the study was to test whether cataloging public T cell receptors could identify signatures of past pathogen exposure. Along with the approximately 650-subject first cohort, a separate validation cohort of over a hundred different subjects was used. To predict cytomegalovirus infection status, the study brought together high-throughput TCR immunosequencing, statistical association of individual TCRs with disease status, and machine learning. Results and caveats for the whole study, not just this receptor: According to the authors, the approach could potentially be generalized to other disease states and immunological phenotypes. All 120 or so repertoires were used to score co-occurrence in the validation cohort in a later analysis, because that analysis had no HLA typing for the cohort. Cytomegalovirus status was reported to be diagnosed by the classifier with high specificity and sensitivity in both the original and validation cohorts. Most TCR sequences were observed very rarely across donors, whereas some public TCRs were present in many individuals. A later analysis found that TCRs clustered in the first cohort also tended to co-occur in the roughly 120 validation repertoires, with just under 95% of cluster scores above 0. In vitro tests confirmed that three of the cytomegalovirus-associated TCR beta chains recognize cytomegalovirus antigens. The study listed 164 TCR beta chains as associated with cytomegalovirus.

According to the germline V gene, CDR1 reads SQVTM and CDR2 reads ANQGSEA. The CDR3 has 14 amino acids, counting the end cysteine and phenylalanine. Just CDR3 DNA is preserved here, 42 bases in frame from base 1. Trimming at the junction amounts to 3 bases on V and 4 bases on J, and the germline ends lie 13 bases apart. To prepare the library, the immunoSEQ multiplex PCR assay was applied. For the original study's pipeline: A statistical classification framework was built to diagnose cytomegalovirus status from the catalog of TCR beta chain sequences. TCRdb retrieved this table from immuneACCESS and kept in-frame rearrangements only. Not all clones are present; in checked studies, unresolved V genes account for under half, and no reason is known for the remainder. V and J calls and clone size come straight from that table; D and trimming were deduced from the DNA. This sample gives roughly 150,000 clones in total; less than 90% of them show up just once. The top ten clones comprise 3% to 3.5% of the sample.

The chain is made from TRBV29-1 and TRBJ1-3; matching of 6 bases hints at TRBD1 as the D gene. This TCR derives from a woman aged 18 to 35 in good health and CMV-seropositive. Sequencing input: PBMCs. The nucleotide sequence reads as follows: TGCAGCGTTGATGGGGACAAGGCAGGAAACACCATATATTTT. Translated, it reads CSVDGDKAGNTIYF.